The TCR beta chain under discussion was sequenced for a study of cytomegalovirus exposure and HLA in healthy donors. Donors were drawn from the approximately 120-subject validation cohort, separate from the approximately 670-subject first cohort. Profiled with immunoSEQ multiplex PCR; TCRdb holds only in-frame clones, not every one. In the table there are under 70,000 clones, 80% to 90% of which are singletons. Trimming removed 7 bases from V and 5 bases from J; junction bases left unmatched: 11. The CDR3 is 14 residues long. CDR1 ENHRY and CDR2 SYGVKD come from the germline V gene. Findings and caveats of the study: The authors enumerated under 200 TCR beta chains as linked to cytomegalovirus. Cytomegalovirus status was reportedly diagnosed by the classifier with high specificity and sensitivity. CMV antigen specificity of a few CMV-associated chains was confirmed in vitro.

Points on this clone: What it recognizes is unknown.

V gene TRBV10-3 combines with J gene TRBJ2-7, with TRBD1 identical over 7 bases. The specimen was PBMCs. This sequence originates from a woman aged 18-30 years in good health and CMV-seronegative. The CDR3 bases are TGTGCCATCAAGGGGGCAGGGGATACAAACGAGCAGTACTTC. It codes for CAIKGAGDTNEQYF.